This entry features one T cell receptor (beta chain) sequence. The entry originates in a study of cytomegalovirus exposure and HLA in healthy donors. PCR primers comprised 60 Vbeta and 13 Jbeta primers. Sequencing used immunoSEQ multiplex PCR; TCRdb keeps in-frame clones, though not all of them. Among about 140,000 clones, over 70% were seen once, and the ten largest hold around 4.9%. The CDR3 totals 13 residues. The germline gives CDR1 MGHRA, CDR2 YSYEKL. The germline V and J ends were trimmed by 2 bases and 5 bases, with 9 bases remaining between them. The sequenced material came from PBMCs. This receptor was taken from a male donor in good health and CMV-seronegative. This chain connects TRBV4-1 to TRBJ2-5; D perhaps matches TRBD2 (5 bases). CDR3 DNA: TGCGCCAGCAGCCAACTAGCTTCCGAGACCCAGTACTTC. The encoded protein is CASSQLASETQYF.